Listed here is a single T cell receptor beta chain. Its antigen remains unidentified. This sample is drawn from a study of tumor-infiltrating lymphocytes in primary liver carcinoma. Across the whole study: Yields of productive TCRbeta reads ranged from roughly 3.65 to 7.5 million per sample and were similar across tissue types.

Study results and caveats: Blood fell significantly below tumors in its top-250-clone fraction (p = 0.039). Tumor region pairs shared more overlap than did tumor-adjacent and tumor-blood pairs.

The source of the blood RNA was unsorted whole blood, and germline DNA was extracted as well. In advance of surgery, roughly 4.4 milliliters of peripheral blood were collected. TCR beta cDNA was prepared out of about 510 ng total RNA by means of a constant-region primer. Three-round nested multiplex PCR performed with slightly modified ARM-PCR produced the TCR beta libraries. Two initial PCR rounds of about 10 cycles each paired TRBV1-TRBV30 forward primers with a C-beta reverse primer. One entry per CDR3 protein results from TCRdb running MiXCR on the multiplex PCR reads. Among about 180,000 distinct CDR3 sequences, about 60% were seen once, and the ten largest hold less than 75%. The CDR3 has 15 residues. CDR1 SGHNT and CDR2 YYREEE come from the germline V gene (reference sequence). Trimming removed 4 bases from V and 2 bases from J; junction bases left unmatched: 4.

V is TRBV5-4 and J is TRBJ2-5, with TRBD2 matching 11 bases. Sequencing used peripheral blood. The receptor comes from a man aged 35-49 years with primary liver carcinoma and hepatitis B virus infection. For the CDR3, the DNA is TGTGCCAGCAGCCTAGCGGGAGGATATCAAGAGACCCAGTACTTC. This codes for CASSLAGGYQETQYF.